The 18 T cell receptor beta chains given below trace back to one sample, sequenced in a study of blood T cell repertoires in COVID-19. Measured with immunoSEQ multiplex PCR; TCRdb has only the in-frame clones, and not every one. The sample includes roughly 290,000 clones, more than 85% of them seen just once. The sequencing sample was made of peripheral blood. The receptor set was obtained from a young man with acute or convalescent COVID-19.

V is TRBV18 and J is TRBJ2-7, with 7 bases aligning to TRBD1. Per germline, CDR1 KGHSH and CDR2 LQKENI. The J segment lost 1 base and the V segment lost 3 bases, leaving 3 bases of the junction unmatched. There are 14 residues in the CDR3. Written as DNA, the CDR3 is TGTGCCAGCTCACCGACAGGGCCTTCCTACGAGCAGTACTTC. It codes for CASSPTGPSYEQYF.

The V gene is TRBV19, the J gene TRBJ2-5, with 8 bases fitting TRBD2. Germline trimming cut 8 bases from V and 4 bases from J; bases unmatched to any gene: 6. This CDR3 spans 13 amino acids. Per the germline V gene, CDR1 is LNHDA and CDR2 is SQIVND (reference sequence). CDR3 loop: CASGSGGRETQYF. For the CDR3, the DNA is TGTGCCAGTGGAAGCGGGGGTAGAGAGACCCAGTACTTC.

V usage is TRBV19 and J usage is TRBJ1-4; tentative D call: TRBD1 (6 bases). Trimming left V 4 bases short and J 7 bases short, with 13 bases between. The CDR3 runs 14 residues. Germline values: CDR1 LNHDA, CDR2 SQIVND (reference sequence). The CDR3 sequence is CASSTGTPFEKLFF. The CDR3 DNA follows: TGTGCCAGTAGTACCGGGACACCCTTTGAAAAACTGTTTTTT.

This chain links TRBV7-9 with TRBJ2-1; 10 bases map to TRBD1. Trimming cost V 3 bases and J 12 bases; bases outside gene matches: 11. The CDR3 spans 15 residues. Germline V gene sequence: CDR1 SEHNR, CDR2 FQNEAQ (reference sequence). Here the CDR3 DNA reads TGTGCCAGCAGCTTCTCTTGGACAGGGGGTGTAGGGCAGTTCTTC. Protein product: CASSFSWTGGVGQFF.

The gene calls are TRBV6-5 and TRBJ1-2; 9 bases map to TRBD1. Germline CDR1 is MNHEY and CDR2 is SVGAGI. The V segment lost 8 bases and the J segment 4 bases; nucleotides outside the gene matches: 11. This CDR3 is 15 amino acids long. The CDR3, as DNA: TGTGCCAGCCGACCCTTGGAGGACAGGGGCTATGGCTACACCTTC. This translates into CASRPLEDRGYGYTF.

The DNA of the CDR3 is TGTGCCAGCAGCCGACATCTGACGAGCTATGGCTACACCTTC. It codes for CASSRHLTSYGYTF. V and J are TRBV6-5 and TRBJ1-2, with D hard to call. CDR3 size: 14 residues. With 6 bases removed from V and 4 bases from J, the gap between germline ends came to 15 bases. CDR1 MNHEY and CDR2 SVGAGI come from the germline V gene.

This clone was observed once. V is TRBV28 and J is TRBJ1-2; 8 bases fit TRBD1. V lost 3 bases to trimming and J lost 7 bases; unmatched junction nucleotides: 10. Germline V gives CDR1 MDHEN, CDR2 SYDVKM. This CDR3 spans 15 amino acids. CDR3 DNA sequence: TGTGCCAGCAGTTTGCCCAGGGGGCAGGGTGCTGGCTACACCTTC. This encodes CASSLPRGQGAGYTF.

The rearrangement joins TRBV2 to TRBJ2-3; the match to TRBD1 covers 10 bases. Germline V gene data show CDR1 as SNHLY and CDR2 as FYNNEI. V shed 3 bases and J 4 bases; nucleotides not matched to a gene: 7. This CDR3 has 16 amino acids. The CDR3 sequence: CASSEWGQGYADTQYF. In nucleotides, the CDR3 is TGTGCCAGCAGTGAGTGGGGACAGGGGTACGCAGATACGCAGTATTTT.

This chain joins TRBV7-3 and TRBJ2-5; 9 positions agree with TRBD1. In germline, CDR1 is SGHTA, CDR2 FQGTGA. The CDR3 covers 14 residues. Trimming took 4 bases from V and 5 from J; bases not matched to a gene: 5. The CDR3 DNA reads as TGTGCCAGCAGCTGGGGACAGGGCTCGGAGACCCAGTACTTC. It translates to CASSWGQGSETQYF.

The chain recombines TRBV2 with TRBJ1-4; D is perhaps TRBD1 (6 bases). V lost 7 bases and J lost 8, with 20 bases in between. Germline lookup yields CDR1 SNHLY and CDR2 FYNNEI. The CDR3 length is 15 residues. Written as DNA, the CDR3 is TGTGCCAGCAAAATGTCGGACCTCAGGGGCGAAAAACTGTTTTTT. Protein: CASKMSDLRGEKLFF.

This clone was observed a single time. The chain carries TRBV5-5 and TRBJ2-1, with 11 nucleotides matching TRBD1. CDR1 is SGHKS and CDR2 is YYEKEE in the germline V gene (reference sequence). Trimming at V came to 4 bases and at J to 8 bases, leaving 8 bases not matched to a gene. The CDR3 is 15 amino acids. CDR3 amino acids: CASSRDRGSHDEQFF. CDR3 coding DNA: TGTGCCAGCAGCCGGGACAGGGGGTCTCACGATGAGCAGTTCTTC.

Note on this clone: The same CDR3 can be traced to other DNA sequences in this sample. This chain uses TRBV5-1 with TRBJ1-1; D not certain. V gave up 0 bases and J gave up 0 bases, with 6 bases separating them. Germline CDR1 and CDR2: SGHRS and YFSETQ. The CDR3 runs 14 residues. The CDR3 DNA follows: TGCGCCAGCAGCTTGGCCCCGGTGAACACTGAAGCTTTCTTT. Translating it yields CASSLAPVNTEAFF.

J is TRBJ2-1 and V is TRBV5-5; perhaps TRBD1 as D (5 bases). V was clipped by 0 bases and J by 2 bases, with 9 bases between them. Germline CDR1 and CDR2: SGHKS and YYEKEE (reference sequence). The CDR3 has 15 residues. The CDR3: CASSLGQGTYNEQFF. CDR3 nucleotides: TGTGCCAGCAGCTTGGGGCAGGGTACCTACAATGAGCAGTTCTTC.

This chain joins TRBV3-1 (or the pseudogene TRBV3-2) and TRBJ2-7; 7 positions agree with TRBD2. V gave up 6 bases and J gave up 2 bases; unmatched junction bases: 4. CDR1 and CDR2 (germline): LGHDT, YNNKEL (reference sequence). The CDR3 has 13 residues. CDR3: CASRREGAYEQYF. CDR3 coding DNA: TGTGCCAGCAGGAGGGAGGGAGCCTACGAGCAGTACTTC.

The genes are TRBV20-1 and TRBJ2-4, with 10 bases lining up with TRBD2. CDR3 length: 15 amino acids. Germline V gene sequence: CDR1 DFQATT, CDR2 SNEGSKA (reference sequence). V lost 3 bases, J lost 1 base, and 3 bases stayed unmatched. The CDR3 DNA reads as TGCAGTGCTAGTAGGACTAGCGGTGCCAAAAACATTCAGTACTTC. Translation gives CSASRTSGAKNIQYF.

Only a few counts were recorded for this clone. This specimen includes other DNA sequences encoding the same CDR3. In DNA form, the CDR3 reads TGTGCCAGCAGTCAGGGAGGGGACACTGAAGCTTTCTTT. Its protein product is CASSQGGDTEAFF. V is TRBV3-1 (or the pseudogene TRBV3-2) and J is TRBJ1-1; possible D gene TRBD1, 5 bases. Germline lookup yields CDR1 LGHDT and CDR2 YNNKEL (reference sequence). V dropped 6 bases and J dropped 3 bases, with 11 bases sitting between them. The CDR3 is 13 amino acids.

V and J are TRBV7-9 and TRBJ2-3; 12 bases are shared with TRBD2. Germline V CDR1 and CDR2: SEHNR, FQNEAQ (reference sequence). V gave up 5 bases and J gave up 0 bases; unmatched junction bases: 3. This CDR3 contains 16 residues. The CDR3 sequence is CASSPTSGGSTDTQYF. The CDR3 DNA follows: TGTGCCAGCAGCCCGACTAGCGGGGGAAGCACAGATACGCAGTATTTT.

The chain's CDR3 is CASSEYSSSYEQYF. The CDR3 DNA reads as TGTGCCAGCAGTGAATACAGTTCTTCCTACGAGCAGTACTTC. The chain uses TRBV25-1 and TRBJ2-7; D is uncertain. CDR1 and CDR2 from the germline V gene are MGHDK and SYGVNS. CDR3 length: 14 residues. Trimming pared 0 bases from V and 1 base from J, leaving 7 bases between.